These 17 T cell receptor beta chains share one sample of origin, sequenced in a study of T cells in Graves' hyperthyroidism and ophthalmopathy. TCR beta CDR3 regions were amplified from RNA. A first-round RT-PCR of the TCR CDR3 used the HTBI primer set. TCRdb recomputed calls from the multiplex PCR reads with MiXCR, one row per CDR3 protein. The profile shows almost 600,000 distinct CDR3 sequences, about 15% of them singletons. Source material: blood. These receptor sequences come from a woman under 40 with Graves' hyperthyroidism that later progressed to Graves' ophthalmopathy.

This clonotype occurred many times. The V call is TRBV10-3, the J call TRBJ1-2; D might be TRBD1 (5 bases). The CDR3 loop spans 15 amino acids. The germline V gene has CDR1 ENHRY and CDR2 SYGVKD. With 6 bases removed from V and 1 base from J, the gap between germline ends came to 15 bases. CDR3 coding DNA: TGTGCCATCAGGGACCGGGACGGGGGTAACTATGGCTACACCTTC. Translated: CAIRDRDGGNYGYTF.

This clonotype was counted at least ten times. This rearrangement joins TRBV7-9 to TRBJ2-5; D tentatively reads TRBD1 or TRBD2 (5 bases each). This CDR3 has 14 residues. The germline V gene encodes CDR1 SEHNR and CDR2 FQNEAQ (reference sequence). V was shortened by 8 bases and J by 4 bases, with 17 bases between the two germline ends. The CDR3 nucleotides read TGTGCCAGCTCCTCTTACGTTGGGGGAGAGACCCAGTACTTC. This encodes CASSSYVGGETQYF.

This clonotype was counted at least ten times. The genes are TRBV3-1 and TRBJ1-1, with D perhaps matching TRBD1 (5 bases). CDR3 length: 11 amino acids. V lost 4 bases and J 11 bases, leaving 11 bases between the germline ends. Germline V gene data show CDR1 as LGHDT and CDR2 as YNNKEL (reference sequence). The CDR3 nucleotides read TGTGCCAGCAGCCGAGAGGGGCACGCTTTCTTT. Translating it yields CASSREGHAFF.

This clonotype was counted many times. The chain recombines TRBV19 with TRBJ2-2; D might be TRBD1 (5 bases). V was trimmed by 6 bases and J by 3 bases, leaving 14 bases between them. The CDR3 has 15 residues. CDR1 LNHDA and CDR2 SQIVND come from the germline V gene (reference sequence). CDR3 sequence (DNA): TGTGCCAGTAGGACAGCCAACTATGACACCGGGGAGCTGTTTTTT. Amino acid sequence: CASRTANYDTGELFF.

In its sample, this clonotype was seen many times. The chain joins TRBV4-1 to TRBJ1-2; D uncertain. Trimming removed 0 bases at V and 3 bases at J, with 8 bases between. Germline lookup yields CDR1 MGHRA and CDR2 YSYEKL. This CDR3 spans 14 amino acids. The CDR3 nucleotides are TGCGCCAGCAGCCAAGATTATGGAGACTATGGCTACACCTTC. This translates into CASSQDYGDYGYTF.

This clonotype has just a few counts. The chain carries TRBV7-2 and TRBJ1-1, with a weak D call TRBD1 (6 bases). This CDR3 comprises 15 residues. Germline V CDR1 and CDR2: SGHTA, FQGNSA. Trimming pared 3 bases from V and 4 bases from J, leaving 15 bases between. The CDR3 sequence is CASSLSAGDFTEAFF. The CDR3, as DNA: TGTGCCAGCAGCTTGTCTGCAGGGGATTTCACTGAAGCTTTCTTT.

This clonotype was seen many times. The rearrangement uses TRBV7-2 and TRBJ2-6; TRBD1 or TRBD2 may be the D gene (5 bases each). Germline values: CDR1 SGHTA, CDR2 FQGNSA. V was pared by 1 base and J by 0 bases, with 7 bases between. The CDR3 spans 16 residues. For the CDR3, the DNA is TGTGCCAGCAGCTTAGACGGGACCTCTGGGGCCAACGTCCTGACTTTC. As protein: CASSLDGTSGANVLTF. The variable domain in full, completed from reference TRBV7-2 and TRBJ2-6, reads GAGVSQSPSNKVTEKGKDVELRCDPISGHTALYWYRQSLGQGLEFLIYFQGNSAPDKSGLPSDRFSAERTGGSVSTLTIQRTQQEDSAVYLCASSLDGTSGANVLTFGAGSRLTVL.

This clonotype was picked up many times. The CDR3 sequence is CAWSGSPGTEAFF. DNA of the CDR3: TGTGCCTGGAGTGGCTCCCCAGGCACTGAAGCTTTCTTT. This chain uses TRBV30 with TRBJ1-1; no clear D gene. The germline V and J ends were trimmed by 1 base and 4 bases, with 10 bases remaining between them. The length of the CDR3 is 13 residues. Germline V gene sequence: CDR1 GTSNPN, CDR2 SVGIG (reference sequence).

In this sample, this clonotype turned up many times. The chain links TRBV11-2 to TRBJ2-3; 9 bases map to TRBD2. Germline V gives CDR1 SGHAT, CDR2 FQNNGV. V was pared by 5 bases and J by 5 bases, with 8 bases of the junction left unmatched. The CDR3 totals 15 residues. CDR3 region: CASSPLAGVQDTQYF. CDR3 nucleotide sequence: TGTGCCAGCAGCCCCTTAGCGGGAGTGCAAGATACGCAGTATTTT.

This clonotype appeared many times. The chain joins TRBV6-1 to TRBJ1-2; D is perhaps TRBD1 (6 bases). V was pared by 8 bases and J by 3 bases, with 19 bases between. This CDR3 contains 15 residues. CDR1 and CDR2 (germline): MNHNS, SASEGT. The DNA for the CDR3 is TGTGCCAGCTGGGGACATCTTTCCCCCCACTATGGCTACACCTTC. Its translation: CASWGHLSPHYGYTF.

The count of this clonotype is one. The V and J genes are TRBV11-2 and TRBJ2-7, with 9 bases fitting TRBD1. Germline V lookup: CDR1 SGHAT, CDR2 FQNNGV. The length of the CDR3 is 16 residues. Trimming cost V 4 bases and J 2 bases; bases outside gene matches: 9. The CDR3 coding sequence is TGTGCCAGCAGCTCTTTGGGGGGACAGGGACCCTACGAGCAGTACTTC. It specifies CASSSLGGQGPYEQYF.

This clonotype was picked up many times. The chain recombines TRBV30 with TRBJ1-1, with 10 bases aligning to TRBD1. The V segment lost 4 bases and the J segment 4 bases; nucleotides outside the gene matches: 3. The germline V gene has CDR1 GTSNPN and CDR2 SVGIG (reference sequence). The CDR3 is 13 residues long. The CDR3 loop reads CAWIGQGVTEAFF. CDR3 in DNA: TGTGCCTGGATCGGACAGGGGGTCACTGAAGCTTTCTTT. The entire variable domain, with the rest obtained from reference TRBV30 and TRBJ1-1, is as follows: SQTIHQWPATLVQPVGSPLSLECTVEGTSNPNLYWYRQAAGRGLQLLFYSVGIGQISSEVPQNLSASRPQDRQFILSSKKLLLSDSGFYLCAWIGQGVTEAFFGQGTRLTVV.

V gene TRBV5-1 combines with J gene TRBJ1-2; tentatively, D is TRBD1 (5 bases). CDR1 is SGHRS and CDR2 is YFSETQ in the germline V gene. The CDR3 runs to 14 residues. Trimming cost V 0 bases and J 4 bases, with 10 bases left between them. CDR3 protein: CASSLDQGGYGYTF. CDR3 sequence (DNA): TGCGCCAGCAGCTTGGATCAGGGTGGCTATGGCTACACCTTC.

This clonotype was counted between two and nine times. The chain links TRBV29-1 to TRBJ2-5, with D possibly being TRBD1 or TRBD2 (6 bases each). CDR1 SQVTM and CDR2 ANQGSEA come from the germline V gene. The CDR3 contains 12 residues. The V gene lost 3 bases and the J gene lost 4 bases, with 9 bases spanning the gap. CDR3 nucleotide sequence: TGCAGCGTTGACCGGGGGCCAGAGACCCAGTACTTC. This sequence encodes CSVDRGPETQYF.

This CDR3 is CASRGEADTQYF. The CDR3 DNA reads TGCGCCAGCAGGGGAGAGGCAGATACGCAGTATTTT. The chain couples TRBV5-1 to TRBJ2-3; a possible D gene is TRBD2 (5 bases). This CDR3 contains 12 residues. Trimming left V 5 bases short and J 4 bases short, with 8 bases between. CDR1 and CDR2 from the germline V gene are SGHRS and YFSETQ.

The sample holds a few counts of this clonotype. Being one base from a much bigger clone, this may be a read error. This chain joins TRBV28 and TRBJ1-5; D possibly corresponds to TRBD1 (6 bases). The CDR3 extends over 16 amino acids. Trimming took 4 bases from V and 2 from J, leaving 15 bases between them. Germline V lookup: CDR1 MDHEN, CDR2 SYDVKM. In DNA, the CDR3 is TGTGCCAGCAGTTCGTCGGGGGGGCCACGCAATCAGCCCCAGCATTTT. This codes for CASSSSGGPRNQPQHF.

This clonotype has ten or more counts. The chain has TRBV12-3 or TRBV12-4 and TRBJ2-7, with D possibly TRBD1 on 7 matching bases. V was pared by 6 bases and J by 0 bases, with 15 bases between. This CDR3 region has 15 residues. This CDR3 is CASRPGGPSSYEQYF. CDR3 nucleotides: TGTGCCAGCAGGCCAGGGGGGCCTTCCTCCTACGAGCAGTACTTC.